This record looks at one T cell receptor beta chain sequence and its context. What it binds is not known. At collection, donors were nominally healthy, but unrecorded immune exposures were probable. The V end lost 1 base, the J end lost 3 bases, and 6 bases lay between the germline ends. This CDR3 is 12 amino acids long. Looked up from germline, CDR1 is SQVTM and CDR2 is ANQGSEA. The data stem from a study of cytomegalovirus exposure and HLA in healthy donors. Study-level points and caveats: In vitro testing confirmed a few CMV-associated chains as specific for CMV antigens. The likely explanation for a cluster of highly shared sequence variants was sequencing artifact.

The PCR contained 60 Vbeta and 13 Jbeta primers. The method was immunoSEQ multiplex PCR; TCRdb's version includes in-frame clones alone and lacks a portion of them. The sample yields roughly 200,000 clones, approximately 90% seen once. Sequenced: PBMCs. The origin of this receptor is a woman under 30 in good health and CMV-seronegative. V usage is TRBV29-1 and J usage is TRBJ2-5; D unclear. The CDR3 coding sequence is TGCAGCGTTGAAGGAACGGAAGAGACCCAGTACTTC. It yields the protein CSVEGTEETQYF.